This T cell receptor (beta chain) was sequenced during a study of beta chain features in type 1 diabetes. The CDR3 runs to 14 residues. Germline V gene data show CDR1 as LNHDA and CDR2 as SQIVND (reference sequence). V shed 7 bases and J 4 bases; nucleotides not matched to a gene: 10. General study findings and limits: Naive, central memory and regulatory TCRB repertoires appeared more similar among patients than healthy donors. Type 1 diabetes patients showed fewer insertions and more deletions at VDJ junctions. In all four CD4+ subsets, TCRB CDR3 length was significantly, moderately reduced in type 1 diabetes.

Heparinised blood was drawn once per donor, averaging roughly 0.11 L. A sort by CD45RO/CCR7/CD25/CD127/CD95/CD27 yielded CD4+ naive, central memory, regulatory and stem cell-like memory cells. The study reverse transcribed the entire isolated RNA, so it sequenced expressed TCRB transcripts. TCRdb's table, derived via immunoSEQ multiplex PCR, lists solely in-frame clones and lacks some. The table records roughly 70,000 clones, 45% to 50% of them present only once. As for this clone: Its antigen is still unknown.

The sequencing input was central memory CD4+ T cells from blood. The receptor comes from a man between 25 and 39 years old with type 1 diabetes. The chain combines TRBV19 with TRBJ2-7, with TRBD1 identical over 7 bases. CDR3 in amino acids: CASKSRDRSYEQYF. CDR3 coding DNA: TGTGCCAGTAAGTCCCGGGACAGATCGTACGAGCAGTACTTC.